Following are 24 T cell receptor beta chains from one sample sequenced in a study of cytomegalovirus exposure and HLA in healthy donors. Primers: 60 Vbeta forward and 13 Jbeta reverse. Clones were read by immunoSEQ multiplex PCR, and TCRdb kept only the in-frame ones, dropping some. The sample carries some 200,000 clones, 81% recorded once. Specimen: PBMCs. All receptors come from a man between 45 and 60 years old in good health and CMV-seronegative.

The CDR3 coding sequence is TGCAGCGTTCGAGGGACAGGGGGCCAAACTGAAGCTTTCTTT. Translating gives CSVRGTGGQTEAFF. The V call is TRBV29-1, the J call TRBJ1-1; 12 nucleotides agree with TRBD1. Looked up from germline, CDR1 is SQVTM and CDR2 is ANQGSEA. Trimming took 5 bases from V and 5 from J; bases not matched to a gene: 6. CDR3 length: 14 amino acids.

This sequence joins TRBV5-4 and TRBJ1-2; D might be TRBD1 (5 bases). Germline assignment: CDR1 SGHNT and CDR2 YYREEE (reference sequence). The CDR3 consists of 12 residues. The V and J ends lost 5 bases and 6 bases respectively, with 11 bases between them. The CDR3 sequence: CASRGGRDGYTF. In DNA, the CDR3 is TGTGCCAGCAGGGGGGGGAGGGATGGCTACACCTTC.

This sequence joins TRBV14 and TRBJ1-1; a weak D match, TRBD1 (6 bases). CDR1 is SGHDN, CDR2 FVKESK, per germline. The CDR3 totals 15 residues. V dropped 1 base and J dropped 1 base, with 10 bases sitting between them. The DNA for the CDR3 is TGTGCCAGCAGCCAAGGAGGACAGACGAACACTGAAGCTTTCTTT. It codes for CASSQGGQTNTEAFF.

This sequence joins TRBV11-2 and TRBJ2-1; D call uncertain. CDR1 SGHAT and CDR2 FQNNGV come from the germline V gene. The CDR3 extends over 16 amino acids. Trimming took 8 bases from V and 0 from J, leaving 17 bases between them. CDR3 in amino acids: CASSLLETNSYNEQFF. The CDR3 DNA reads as TGTGCCAGCTCCCTTCTAGAGACCAACTCCTACAATGAGCAGTTCTTC. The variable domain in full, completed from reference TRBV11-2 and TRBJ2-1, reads EAGVAQSPRYKIIEKRQSVAFWCNPISGHATLYWYQQILGQGPKLLIQFQNNGVVDDSQLPKDRFSAERLKGVDSTLKIQPAKLEDSAVYLCASSLLETNSYNEQFFGPGTRLTVL.

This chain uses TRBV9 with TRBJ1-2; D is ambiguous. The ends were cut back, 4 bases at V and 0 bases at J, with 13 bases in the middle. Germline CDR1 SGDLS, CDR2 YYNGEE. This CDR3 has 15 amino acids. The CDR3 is CASSPRGATNYGYTF. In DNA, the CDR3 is TGTGCCAGCAGCCCCCGGGGAGCCACTAACTATGGCTACACCTTC.

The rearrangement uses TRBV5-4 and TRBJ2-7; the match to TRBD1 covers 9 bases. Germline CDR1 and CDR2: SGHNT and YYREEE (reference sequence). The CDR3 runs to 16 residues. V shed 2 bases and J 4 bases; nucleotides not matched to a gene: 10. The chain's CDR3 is CASSFSGTGINYEQYF. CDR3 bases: TGTGCCAGCAGCTTCTCTGGGACAGGGATTAATTACGAGCAGTACTTC. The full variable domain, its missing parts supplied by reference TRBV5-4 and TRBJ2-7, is ETGVTQSPTHLIKTRGQQVTLRCSSQSGHNTVSWYQQALGQGPQFIFQYYREEENGRGNFPPRFSGLQFPNYSSELNVNALELDDSALYLCASSFSGTGINYEQYFGPGTRLTVT.

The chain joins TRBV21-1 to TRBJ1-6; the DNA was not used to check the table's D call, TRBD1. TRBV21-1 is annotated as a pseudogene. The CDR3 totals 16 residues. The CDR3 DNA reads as TGTGCCAGCAGCTCTCCCTGGGACAGCAGTATCACCGGCCTCCACTTT. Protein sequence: CASSSPWDSSITGLHF.

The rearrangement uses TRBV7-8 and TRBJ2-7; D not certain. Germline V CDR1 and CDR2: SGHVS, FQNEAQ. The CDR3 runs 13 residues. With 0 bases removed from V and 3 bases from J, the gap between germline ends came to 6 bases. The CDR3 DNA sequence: TGTGCCAGCAGCTTAGCTCAGGACTACGAGCAGTACTTC. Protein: CASSLAQDYEQYF. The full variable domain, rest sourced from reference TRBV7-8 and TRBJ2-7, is GAGVSQSPRYKVAKRGQDVALRCDPISGHVSLFWYQQALGQGPEFLTYFQNEAQLDKSGLPSDRFFAERPEGSVSTLKIQRTQQEDSAVYLCASSLAQDYEQYFGPGTRLTVT.

DNA for the CDR3: TGTGCCTGGGGGACCGGGACAGGATCAGGAAACACCATATATTTT. This gives the protein CAWGTGTGSGNTIYF. V and J are TRBV30 and TRBJ1-3; 8 nucleotides agree with TRBD1. Unmatched junction bases numbered 10, after V lost 5 bases and J lost 4 bases. Germline CDR1 GTSNPN, CDR2 SVGIG (reference sequence). There are 15 residues in the CDR3. Based on the CDR3 plus reference TRBV30 and TRBJ1-3, the full variable domain is SQTIHQWPATLVQPVGSPLSLECTVEGTSNPNLYWYRQAAGRGLQLLFYSVGIGQISSEVPQNLSASRPQDRQFILSSKKLLLSDSGFYLCAWGTGTGSGNTIYFGEGSWLTVV.

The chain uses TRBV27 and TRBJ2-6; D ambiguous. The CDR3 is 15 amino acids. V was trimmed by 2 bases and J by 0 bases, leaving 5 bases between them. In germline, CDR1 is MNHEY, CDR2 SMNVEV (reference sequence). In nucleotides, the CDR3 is TGTGCCAGCAGTTTAATGAGCTCTGGGGCCAACGTCCTGACTTTC. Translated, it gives CASSLMSSGANVLTF.

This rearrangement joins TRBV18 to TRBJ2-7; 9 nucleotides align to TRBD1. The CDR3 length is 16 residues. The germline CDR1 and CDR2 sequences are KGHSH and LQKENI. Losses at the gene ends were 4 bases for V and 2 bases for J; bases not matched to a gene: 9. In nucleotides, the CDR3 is TGTGCCAGCTCACGCACCGGGACAGGGACCACCTACGAGCAGTACTTC. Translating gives CASSRTGTGTTYEQYF.

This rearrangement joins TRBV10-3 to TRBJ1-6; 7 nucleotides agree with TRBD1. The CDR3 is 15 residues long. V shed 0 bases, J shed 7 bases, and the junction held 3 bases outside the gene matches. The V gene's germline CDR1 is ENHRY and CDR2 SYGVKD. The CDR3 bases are TGTGCCATCAGTGAGTCAGGGGGCTCGAATTCACCCCTCCACTTT. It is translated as CAISESGGSNSPLHF.

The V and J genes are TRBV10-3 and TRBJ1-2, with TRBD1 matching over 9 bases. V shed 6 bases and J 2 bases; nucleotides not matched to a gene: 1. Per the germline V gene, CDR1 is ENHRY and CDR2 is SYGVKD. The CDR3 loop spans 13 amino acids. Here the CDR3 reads CAISGQGNYGYTF. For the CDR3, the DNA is TGTGCCATCAGCGGACAGGGGAACTATGGCTACACCTTC.

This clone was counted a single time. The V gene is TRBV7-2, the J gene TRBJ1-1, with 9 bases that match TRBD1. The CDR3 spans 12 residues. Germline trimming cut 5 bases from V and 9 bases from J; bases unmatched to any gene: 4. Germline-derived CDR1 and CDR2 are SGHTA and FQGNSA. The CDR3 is CASSLGQGQAFF. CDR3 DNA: TGTGCCAGCAGCCTGGGACAGGGACAAGCTTTCTTT.

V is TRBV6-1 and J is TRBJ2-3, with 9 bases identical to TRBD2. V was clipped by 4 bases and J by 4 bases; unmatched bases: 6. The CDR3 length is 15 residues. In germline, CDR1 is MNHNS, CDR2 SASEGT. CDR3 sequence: CASSAQAGGSDTQYF. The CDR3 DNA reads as TGTGCCAGCAGTGCCCAAGCGGGGGGTTCAGATACGCAGTATTTT.

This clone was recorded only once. CDR3 region: CASSGQALSYGYTF. Here the CDR3 DNA reads TGTGCCAGCAGCGGTCAAGCTCTTTCCTATGGCTACACCTTC. This chain links TRBV11-2 with TRBJ1-2; unclear D gene. Germline CDR1 is SGHAT and CDR2 is FQNNGV. The CDR3 contains 14 residues. The germline V and J ends were trimmed by 5 bases and 4 bases, with 14 bases remaining between them.

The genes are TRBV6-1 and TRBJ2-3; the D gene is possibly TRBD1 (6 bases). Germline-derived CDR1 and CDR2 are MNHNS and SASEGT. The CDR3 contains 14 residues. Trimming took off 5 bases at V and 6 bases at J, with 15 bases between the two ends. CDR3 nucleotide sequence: TGTGCCAGCAGTCGCCTAGGGGGAGAGGATACGCAGTATTTT. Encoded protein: CASSRLGGEDTQYF.

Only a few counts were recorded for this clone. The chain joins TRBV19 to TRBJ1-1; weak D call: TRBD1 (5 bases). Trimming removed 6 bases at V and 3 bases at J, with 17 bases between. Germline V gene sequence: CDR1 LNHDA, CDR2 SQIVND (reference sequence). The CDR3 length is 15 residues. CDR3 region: CASSPIRGWDTEAFF. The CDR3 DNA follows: TGTGCCAGTAGCCCCATCCGGGGGTGGGACACTGAAGCTTTCTTT.

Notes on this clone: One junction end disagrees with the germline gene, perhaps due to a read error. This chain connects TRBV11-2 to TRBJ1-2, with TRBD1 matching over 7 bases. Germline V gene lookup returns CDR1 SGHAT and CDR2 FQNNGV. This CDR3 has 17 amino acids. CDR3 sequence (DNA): TGTGCCAGCAGTTTAGGGGGCCGGGGGGCCGCTAACTATGGCTACACCTTC. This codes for CASSLGGRGAANYGYTF. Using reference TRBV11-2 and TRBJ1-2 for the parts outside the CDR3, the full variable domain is EAGVAQSPRYKIIEKRQSVAFWCNPISGHATLYWYQQILGQGPKLLIQFQNNGVVDDSQLPKDRFSAERLKGVDSTLKIQPAKLEDSAVYLCASSLGGRGAANYGYTFGSGTRLTVV.

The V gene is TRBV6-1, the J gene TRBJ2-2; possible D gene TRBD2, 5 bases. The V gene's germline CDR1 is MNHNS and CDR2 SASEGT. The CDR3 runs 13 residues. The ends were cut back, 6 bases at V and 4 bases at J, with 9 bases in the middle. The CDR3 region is CASRQAGTGELFF. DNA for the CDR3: TGTGCCAGCAGGCAGGCGGGCACCGGGGAGCTGTTTTTT.

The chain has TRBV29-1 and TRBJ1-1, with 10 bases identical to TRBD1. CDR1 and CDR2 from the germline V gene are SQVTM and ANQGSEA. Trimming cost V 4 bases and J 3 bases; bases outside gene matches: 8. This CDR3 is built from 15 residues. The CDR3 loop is CSVGPDRGTYTEAFF. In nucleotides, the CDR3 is TGCAGCGTTGGACCGGACAGGGGGACGTACACTGAAGCTTTCTTT.

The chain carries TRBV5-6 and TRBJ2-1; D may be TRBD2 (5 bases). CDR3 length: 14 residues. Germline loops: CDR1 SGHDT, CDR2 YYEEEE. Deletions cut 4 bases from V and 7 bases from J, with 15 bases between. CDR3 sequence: CASSPFNRGNEQFF. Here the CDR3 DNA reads TGTGCCAGCAGCCCGTTTAATCGGGGTAATGAGCAGTTCTTC.

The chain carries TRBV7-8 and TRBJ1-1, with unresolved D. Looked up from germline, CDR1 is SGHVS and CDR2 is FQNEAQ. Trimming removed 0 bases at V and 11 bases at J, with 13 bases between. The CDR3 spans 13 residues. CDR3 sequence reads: CASSLAGGFGAFF. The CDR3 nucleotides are TGTGCCAGCAGCTTAGCGGGAGGGTTCGGGGCTTTCTTT.

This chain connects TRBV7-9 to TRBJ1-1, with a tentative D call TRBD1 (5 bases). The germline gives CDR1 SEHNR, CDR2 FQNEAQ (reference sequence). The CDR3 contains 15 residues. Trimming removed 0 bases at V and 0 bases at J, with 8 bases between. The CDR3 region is CASSLARRVNTEAFF. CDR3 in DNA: TGTGCCAGCAGCTTAGCGCGCAGGGTGAACACTGAAGCTTTCTTT.